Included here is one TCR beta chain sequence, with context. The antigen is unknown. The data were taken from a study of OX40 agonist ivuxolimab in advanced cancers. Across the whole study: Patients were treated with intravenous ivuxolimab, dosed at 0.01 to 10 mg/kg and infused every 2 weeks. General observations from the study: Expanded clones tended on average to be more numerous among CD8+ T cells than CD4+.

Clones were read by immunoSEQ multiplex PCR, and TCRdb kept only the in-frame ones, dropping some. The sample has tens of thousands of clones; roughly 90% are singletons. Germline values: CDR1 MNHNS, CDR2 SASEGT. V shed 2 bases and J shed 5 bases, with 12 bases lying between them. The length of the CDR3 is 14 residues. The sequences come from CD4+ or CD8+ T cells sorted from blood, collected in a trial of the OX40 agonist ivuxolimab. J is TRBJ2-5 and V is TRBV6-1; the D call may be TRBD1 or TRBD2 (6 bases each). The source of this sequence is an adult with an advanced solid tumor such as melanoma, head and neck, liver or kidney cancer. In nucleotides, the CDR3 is TGTGCCAGCAGTGAACGGGGGCGAGGGGAGACCCAGTACTTC. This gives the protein CASSERGRGETQYF.